This T cell receptor beta chain appears in the sequencing data of a study of cytomegalovirus exposure and HLA in healthy donors. CDR1 MNHEY and CDR2 SMNVEV come from the germline V gene (reference sequence). This CDR3 has 16 residues. Trimming cost V 2 bases and J 4 bases; bases outside gene matches: 7. In regard to this clone: Its specificity is unknown.

It was healthy bone marrow donors who served as donors. The primer mix had 60 Vbeta and 13 Jbeta primers. The assay was immunoSEQ multiplex PCR, and TCRdb's table has in-frame clones only and misses some. Of some 210,000 clones in the sample, over 60% were seen once. Study-wide points: Among TCR sequences, most were rare, though some public TCRs appeared in many donors. Earlier results showed most TCR beta V segments being productive about 90% or about 30% of the time. Later, an analysis showed that TCR beta chains associated with HLA were more clonally expanded than others that were equally common.

The sequencing input was PBMCs. The chain couples TRBV27 to TRBJ1-5, with 8 positions matching TRBD1. The sequence was obtained from a woman in her twenties or thirties in good health and CMV-seropositive. CDR3 in amino acids: CASSLRQGANNQPQHF. The DNA for the CDR3 is TGTGCCAGCAGTTTAAGGCAGGGGGCTAATAATCAGCCCCAGCATTTT.